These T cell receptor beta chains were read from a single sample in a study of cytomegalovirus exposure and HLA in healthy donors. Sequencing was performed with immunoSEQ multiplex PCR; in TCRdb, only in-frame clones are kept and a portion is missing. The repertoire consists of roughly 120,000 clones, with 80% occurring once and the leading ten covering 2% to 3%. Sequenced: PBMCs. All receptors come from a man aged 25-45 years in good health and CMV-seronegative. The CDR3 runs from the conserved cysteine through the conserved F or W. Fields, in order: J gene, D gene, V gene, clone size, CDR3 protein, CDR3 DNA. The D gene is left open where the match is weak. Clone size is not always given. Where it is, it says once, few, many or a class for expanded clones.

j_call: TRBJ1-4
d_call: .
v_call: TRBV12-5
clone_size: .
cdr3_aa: CASGLATGLGNEKLFF
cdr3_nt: TGTGCTAGTGGTTTGGCCACAGGGTTAGGTAATGAAAAACTGTTTTTT

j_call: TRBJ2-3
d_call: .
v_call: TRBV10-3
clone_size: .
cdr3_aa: CAISESPGADTQYF
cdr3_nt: TGTGCCATCAGTGAGTCCCCAGGGGCAGATACGCAGTATTTT

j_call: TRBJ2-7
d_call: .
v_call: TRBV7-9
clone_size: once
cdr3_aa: CASSLTGNYEQYF
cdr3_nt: TGTGCCAGCAGCTTAACAGGGAACTACGAGCAGTACTTC

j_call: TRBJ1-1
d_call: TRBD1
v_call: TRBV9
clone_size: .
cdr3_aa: CASSPRQGATEAFF
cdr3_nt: TGTGCCAGCAGCCCTCGACAGGGCGCCACTGAAGCTTTCTTT

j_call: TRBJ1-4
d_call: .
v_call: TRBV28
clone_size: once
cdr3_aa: CASTLEHNEKLFF
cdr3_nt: TGTGCCAGCACCCTAGAACACAATGAAAAACTGTTTTTT

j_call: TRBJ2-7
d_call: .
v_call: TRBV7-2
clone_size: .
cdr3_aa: CASSTWRETGNYEQYF
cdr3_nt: TGTGCCAGCAGCACGTGGCGGGAGACAGGCAATTACGAGCAGTACTTC

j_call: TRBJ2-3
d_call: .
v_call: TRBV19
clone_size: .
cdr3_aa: CASSITRSDTQYF
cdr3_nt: TGTGCCAGTAGTATAACGCGGTCGGATACGCAGTATTTT

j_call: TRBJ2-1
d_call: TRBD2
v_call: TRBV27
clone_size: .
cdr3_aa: CASRQPGLDTKSLFREQFF
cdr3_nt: TGTGCCAGCAGACAGCCCGGACTAGATACGAAAAGCCTATTCCGCGAGCAGTTCTTC

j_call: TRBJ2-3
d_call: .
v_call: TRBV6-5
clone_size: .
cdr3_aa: CASSYSYHDTDTQYF
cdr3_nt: TGTGCCAGCAGTTACTCCTACCACGACACAGATACGCAGTATTTT

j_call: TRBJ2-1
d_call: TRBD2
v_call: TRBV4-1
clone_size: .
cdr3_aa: CASSQVQRGSNEQFF
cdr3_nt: TGCGCCAGCAGCCAAGTACAGCGGGGATCTAATGAGCAGTTCTTC

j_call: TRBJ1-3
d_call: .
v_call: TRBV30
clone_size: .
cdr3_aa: CAWSDTGNTIYF
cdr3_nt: TGTGCCTGGAGTGATACTGGAAACACCATATATTTT

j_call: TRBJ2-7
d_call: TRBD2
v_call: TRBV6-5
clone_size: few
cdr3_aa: CATRGAGGYSYEQYF
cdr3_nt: TGTGCCACTCGGGGCGCGGGAGGATACTCCTACGAGCAGTACTTC

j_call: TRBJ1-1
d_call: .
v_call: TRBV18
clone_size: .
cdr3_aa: CASSPRDTHERHGDTEAFF
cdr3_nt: TGTGCCAGCTCACCGAGGGACACACATGAACGGCACGGGGACACTGAAGCTTTCTTT

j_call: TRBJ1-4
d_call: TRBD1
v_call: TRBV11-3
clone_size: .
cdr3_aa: CASSLVGTEGEKLFF
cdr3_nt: TGTGCCAGCAGCTTAGTTGGGACAGAAGGCGAAAAACTGTTTTTT

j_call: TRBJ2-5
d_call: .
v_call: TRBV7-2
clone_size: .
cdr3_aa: CASSLDQTRPVEETQYF
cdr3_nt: TGTGCCAGCAGCTTAGACCAAACTCGTCCAGTGGAGGAGACCCAGTACTTC

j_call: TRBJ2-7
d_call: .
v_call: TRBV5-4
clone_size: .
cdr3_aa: CASSSGTSRPPYEQYF
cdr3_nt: TGTGCCAGCAGCTCTGGGACTTCCCGACCCCCCTACGAGCAGTACTTC

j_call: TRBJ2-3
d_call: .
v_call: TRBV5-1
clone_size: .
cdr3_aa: CASSLPGTSDTQYF
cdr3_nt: TGCGCCAGCAGCCTACCCGGGACAAGTGATACGCAGTATTTT

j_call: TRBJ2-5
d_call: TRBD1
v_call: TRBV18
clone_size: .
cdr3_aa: CASSPNRGGETQYF
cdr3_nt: TGTGCCAGCTCACCTAACAGGGGTGGCGAGACCCAGTACTTC

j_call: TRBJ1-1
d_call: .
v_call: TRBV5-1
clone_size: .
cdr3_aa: CASSPRENTEAFF
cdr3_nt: TGCGCCAGCAGCCCCAGGGAGAACACTGAAGCTTTCTTT

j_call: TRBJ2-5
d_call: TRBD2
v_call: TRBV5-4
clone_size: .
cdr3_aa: CASSLSGLAGGGETQYF
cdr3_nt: TGTGCCAGCAGCTTGTCGGGCCTAGCGGGAGGGGGAGAGACCCAGTACTTC

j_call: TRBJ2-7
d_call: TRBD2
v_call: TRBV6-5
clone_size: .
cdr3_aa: CASSYSATSLKWEQYF
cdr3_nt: TGTGCCAGCAGTTATTCGGCGACTAGCCTAAAGTGGGAGCAGTACTTC

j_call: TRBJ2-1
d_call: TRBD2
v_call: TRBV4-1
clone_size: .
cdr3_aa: CASSQHSGSPYNEQFF
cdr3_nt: TGCGCCAGCAGCCAACATAGCGGGAGTCCCTACAATGAGCAGTTCTTC

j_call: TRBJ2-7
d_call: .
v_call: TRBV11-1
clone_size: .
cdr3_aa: CASSLLAGYEQYF
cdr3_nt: TGTGCCAGCAGCTTATTAGCTGGCTACGAGCAGTACTTC

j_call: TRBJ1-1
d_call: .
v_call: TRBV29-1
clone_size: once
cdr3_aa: CSGWAAPMNTEAFF
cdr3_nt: TGCAGCGGGTGGGCAGCTCCCATGAACACTGAAGCTTTCTTT

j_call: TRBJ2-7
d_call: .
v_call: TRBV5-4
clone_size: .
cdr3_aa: CASSSTYRSYEQYF
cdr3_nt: TGTGCCAGCAGCTCCACATACCGATCCTACGAGCAGTACTTC

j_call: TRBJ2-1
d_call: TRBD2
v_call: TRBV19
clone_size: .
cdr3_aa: CASTPSSGRPLYNEQFF
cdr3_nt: TGTGCCAGTACCCCTAGTAGCGGGAGGCCCCTCTACAATGAGCAGTTCTTC

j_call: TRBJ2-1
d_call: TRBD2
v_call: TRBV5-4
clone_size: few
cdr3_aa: CASSSTSGRYNEQFF
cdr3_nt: TGTGCCAGCAGCTCCACTAGCGGGAGGTACAATGAGCAGTTCTTC

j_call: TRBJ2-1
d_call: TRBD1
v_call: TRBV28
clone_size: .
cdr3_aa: CASSPGDRGAYNEQFF
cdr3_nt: TGTGCCAGCAGCCCCGGGGACAGGGGTGCCTACAATGAGCAGTTCTTC

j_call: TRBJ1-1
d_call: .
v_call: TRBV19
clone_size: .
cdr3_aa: CASRTRTVNTEAFF
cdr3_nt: TGTGCCAGTAGAACCCGGACAGTAAACACTGAAGCTTTCTTT

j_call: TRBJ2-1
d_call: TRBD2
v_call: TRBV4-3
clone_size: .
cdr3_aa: CASSQDGLAGSLNEQFF
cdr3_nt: TGCGCCAGCAGCCAAGATGGTTTAGCGGGATCCCTGAATGAGCAGTTCTTC

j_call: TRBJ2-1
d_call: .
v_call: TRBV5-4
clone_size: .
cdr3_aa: CASSRYGQNYNEQFF
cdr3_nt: TGTGCCAGCAGTAGATATGGACAGAACTACAATGAGCAGTTCTTC